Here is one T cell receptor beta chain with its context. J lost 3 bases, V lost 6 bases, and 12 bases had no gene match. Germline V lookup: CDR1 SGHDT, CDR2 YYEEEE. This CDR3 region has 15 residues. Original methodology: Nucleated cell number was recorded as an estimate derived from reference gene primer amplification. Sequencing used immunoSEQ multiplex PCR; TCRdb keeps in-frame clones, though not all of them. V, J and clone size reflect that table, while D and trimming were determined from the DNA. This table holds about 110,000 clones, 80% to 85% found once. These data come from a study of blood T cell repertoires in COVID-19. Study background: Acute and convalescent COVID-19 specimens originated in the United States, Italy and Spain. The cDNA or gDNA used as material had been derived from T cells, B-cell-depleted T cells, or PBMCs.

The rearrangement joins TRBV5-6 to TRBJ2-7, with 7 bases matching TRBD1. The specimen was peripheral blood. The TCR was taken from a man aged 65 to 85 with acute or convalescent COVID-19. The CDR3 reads CASTRNRGLSYEQYF. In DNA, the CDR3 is TGTGCCAGCACCCGGAACAGGGGTCTCAGCTACGAGCAGTACTTC.